This TCR beta chain derives from a study of T cells in Graves' hyperthyroidism and ophthalmopathy. Background on the study: Peripheral blood was secured at the point of initial diagnosis, before any treatment. Study-wide points: Blood also showed most of the thyroid clonotypes that were expanded above 0.001.

The investigators amplified TCR beta CDR3 regions from RNA transcripts. An initial round of RT-PCR targeting the TCR CDR3 relied on the HTBI primer set. In TCRdb, the multiplex PCR reads were re-called with MiXCR into one record per CDR3 protein. The sample includes more than 500,000 distinct CDR3 sequences, 11% to 15% of them seen just once. J lost 6 bases, V lost 3 bases, and 3 bases had no gene match. The CDR3 spans 14 residues. There are many counts of this clonotype. What it binds is not known. The sequenced material came from blood. The TCR sequence derives from a woman aged 40 to 50 with Graves' hyperthyroidism. V and J are TRBV12-3 or TRBV12-4 and TRBJ2-2; 8 nucleotides agree with TRBD2. The chain's CDR3 is CASSFSGMPGELFF. The DNA of the CDR3 is TGTGCCAGCAGTTTTAGCGGGATGCCCGGGGAGCTGTTTTTT.